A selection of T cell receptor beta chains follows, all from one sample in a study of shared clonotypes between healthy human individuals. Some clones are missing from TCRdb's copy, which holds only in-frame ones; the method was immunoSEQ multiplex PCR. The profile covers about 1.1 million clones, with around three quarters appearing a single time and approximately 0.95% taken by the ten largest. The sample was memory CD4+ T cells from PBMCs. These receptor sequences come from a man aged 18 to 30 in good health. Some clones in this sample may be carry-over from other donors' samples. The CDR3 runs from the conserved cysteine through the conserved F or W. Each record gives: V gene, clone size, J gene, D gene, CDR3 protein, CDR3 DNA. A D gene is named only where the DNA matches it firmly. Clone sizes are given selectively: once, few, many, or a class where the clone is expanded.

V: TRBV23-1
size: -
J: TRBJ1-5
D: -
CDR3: CASSQPAKGRGFNQPQHF
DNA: TGCGCCAGCAGTCAACCAGCGAAGGGCAGGGGATTCAATCAGCCCCAGCATTTT

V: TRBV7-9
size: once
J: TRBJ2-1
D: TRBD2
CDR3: CASSLGTSGRFYNEQFF
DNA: TGTGCCAGCAGCCTTGGGACTAGCGGGAGGTTCTACAATGAGCAGTTCTTC

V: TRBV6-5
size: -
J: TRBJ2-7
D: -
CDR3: CASQGPAYEQYF
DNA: TGTGCCAGTCAGGGTCCTGCTTACGAGCAGTACTTC

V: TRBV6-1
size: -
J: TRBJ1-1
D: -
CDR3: CASSEIFGTEAFF
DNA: TGTGCCAGCAGTGAAATTTTTGGCACTGAAGCTTTCTTT

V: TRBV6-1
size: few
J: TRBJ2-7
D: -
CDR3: CASSRGGLSYEQYF
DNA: TGTGCCAGTAGTAGGGGGGGACTCTCCTACGAGCAGTACTTC

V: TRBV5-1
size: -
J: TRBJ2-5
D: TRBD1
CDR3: CASRTTPGQGQETQYF
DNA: TGCGCCAGCAGGACAACACCGGGACAGGGGCAAGAGACCCAGTACTTC

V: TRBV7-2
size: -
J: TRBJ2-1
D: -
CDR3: CASSPDSYSYNEQFF
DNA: TGTGCCAGCAGCCCCGACAGCTACTCCTACAATGAGCAGTTCTTC

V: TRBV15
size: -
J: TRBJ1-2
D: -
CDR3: CATSRSGTLGGYTF
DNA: TGTGCCACCAGCAGGTCCGGCACCCTAGGGGGCTACACCTTC

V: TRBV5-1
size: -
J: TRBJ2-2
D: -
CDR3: CASSPGYSPGGELFF
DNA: TGCGCCAGCAGTCCGGGGTACAGCCCAGGCGGGGAGCTGTTTTTT

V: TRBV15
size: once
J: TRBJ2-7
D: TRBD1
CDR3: CATSGSHRGKQYF
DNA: TGTGCCACCAGCGGGTCCCACAGGGGAAAGCAGTACTTC

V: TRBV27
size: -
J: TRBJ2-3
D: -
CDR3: CASSLSPGTDTQYF
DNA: TGTGCCAGCAGTTTATCCCCAGGGACAGATACGCAGTATTTT

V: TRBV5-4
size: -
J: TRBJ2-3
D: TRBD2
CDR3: CASSLETSGRADTQYF
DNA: TGTGCCAGCAGCTTGGAGACTAGCGGGAGGGCAGATACGCAGTATTTT

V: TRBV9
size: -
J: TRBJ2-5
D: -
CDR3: CASSGRALTNQETQYF
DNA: TGTGCCAGCAGCGGCCGGGCCTTGACTAACCAAGAGACCCAGTACTTC

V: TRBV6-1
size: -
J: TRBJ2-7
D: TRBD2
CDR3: CASGQRESYEQYF
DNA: TGTGCCAGCGGTCAGCGGGAGTCCTACGAGCAGTACTTC

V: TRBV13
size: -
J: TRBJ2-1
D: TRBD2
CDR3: CASSPGLAGEVGHNEQFF
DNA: TGTGCCAGCAGCCCGGGACTAGCGGGAGAGGTAGGGCACAATGAGCAGTTCTTC

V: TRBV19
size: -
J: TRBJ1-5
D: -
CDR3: CASSRPGDVSNQPQHF
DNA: TGTGCCAGCTCTAGACCTGGGGATGTTAGCAATCAGCCCCAGCATTTT

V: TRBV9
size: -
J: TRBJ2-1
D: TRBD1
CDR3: CASSAGTESSSYNEQFF
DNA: TGTGCCAGCAGCGCGGGGACAGAAAGTAGCTCCTACAATGAGCAGTTCTTC

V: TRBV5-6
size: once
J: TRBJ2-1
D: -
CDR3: CASSLVLGGERNEQFF
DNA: TGTGCCAGCAGCTTGGTTCTGGGCGGGGAGCGGAATGAGCAGTTCTTC

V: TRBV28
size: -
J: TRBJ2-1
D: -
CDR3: CASSTRDGLSYNEQFF
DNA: TGTGCCAGCAGTACCCGGGACGGCCTCTCCTACAATGAGCAGTTCTTC

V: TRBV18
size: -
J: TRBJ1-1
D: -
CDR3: CASWGIMNTEAFF
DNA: TGTGCCAGTTGGGGGATTATGAACACTGAAGCTTTCTTT

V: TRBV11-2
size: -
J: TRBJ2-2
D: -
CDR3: CASSVHTGELFF
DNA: TGTGCCAGCAGCGTCCACACCGGGGAGCTGTTTTTT

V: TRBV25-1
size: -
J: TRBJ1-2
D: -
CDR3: CASSQDGYGYTF
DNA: TGTGCCAGCAGCCAGGACGGCTATGGCTACACCTTC

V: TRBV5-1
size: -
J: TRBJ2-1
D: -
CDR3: CASSLAGEGNSYNEQFF
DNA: TGCGCCAGCAGCTTGGCAGGGGAGGGGAACTCCTACAATGAGCAGTTCTTC

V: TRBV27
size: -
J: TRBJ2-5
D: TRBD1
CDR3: CASSPNPGTGYQETQYF
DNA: TGTGCCAGCAGCCCAAACCCCGGGACAGGGTATCAAGAGACCCAGTACTTC

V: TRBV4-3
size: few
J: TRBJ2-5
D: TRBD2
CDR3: CASSQDVGTSGGAPETQYF
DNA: TGCGCCAGCAGCCAAGATGTGGGTACTAGCGGGGGGGCCCCAGAGACCCAGTACTTC

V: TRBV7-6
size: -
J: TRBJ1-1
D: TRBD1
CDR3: CASSPRRDSLNTEAFF
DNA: TGTGCCAGCAGCCCGAGAAGGGACAGCCTGAACACTGAAGCTTTCTTT

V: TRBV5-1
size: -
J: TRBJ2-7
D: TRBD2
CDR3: CASSSNSGVYEQYF
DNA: TGCGCCAGCAGTTCGAATAGCGGGGTCTACGAGCAGTACTTC

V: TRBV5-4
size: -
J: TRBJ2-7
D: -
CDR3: CASSRAGGGNLGEQYF
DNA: TGTGCCAGCAGCCGCGCTGGGGGCGGGAATTTGGGCGAGCAGTACTTC

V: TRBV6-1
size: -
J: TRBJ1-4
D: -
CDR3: CASARDARGEKLFF
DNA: TGTGCCAGCGCTCGGGACGCCCGAGGTGAAAAACTGTTTTTT

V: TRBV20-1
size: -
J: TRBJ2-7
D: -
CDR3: CSGAKGGEQYF
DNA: TGCAGTGGGGCCAAAGGGGGCGAGCAGTACTTC

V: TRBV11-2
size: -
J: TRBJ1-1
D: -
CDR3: CASSHGTGTEAFF
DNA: TGTGCCAGCAGCCACGGGACCGGCACTGAAGCTTTCTTT

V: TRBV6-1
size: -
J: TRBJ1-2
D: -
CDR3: CASSVGQGSLHGYTF
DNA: TGTGCCAGCAGTGTGGGCCAGGGGTCCCTCCATGGCTACACCTTC

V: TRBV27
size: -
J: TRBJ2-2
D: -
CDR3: CASKGRARTGELFF
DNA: TGTGCCAGCAAGGGCAGGGCACGAACCGGGGAGCTGTTTTTT

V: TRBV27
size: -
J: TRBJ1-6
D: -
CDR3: CASSSLTVNSPLHF
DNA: TGTGCCAGCAGTTCACTGACAGTGAATTCACCCCTCCACTTT

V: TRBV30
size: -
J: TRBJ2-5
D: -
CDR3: CAWGRGLETQYF
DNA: TGTGCCTGGGGGAGGGGGCTGGAGACCCAGTACTTC

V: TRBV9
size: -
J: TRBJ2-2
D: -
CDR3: CASSVASTGTPGSRTGELFF
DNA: TGTGCCAGCAGCGTAGCCTCTACCGGGACGCCGGGATCTAGGACCGGGGAGCTGTTTTTT

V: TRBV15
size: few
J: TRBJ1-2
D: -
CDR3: CATTRGVNYGYTF
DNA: TGTGCCACCACCCGGGGGGTAAACTATGGCTACACCTTC

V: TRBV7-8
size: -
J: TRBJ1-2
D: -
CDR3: CASSLVGGENYGYTF
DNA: TGTGCCAGCAGCTTAGTTGGGGGGGAAAACTATGGCTACACCTTC

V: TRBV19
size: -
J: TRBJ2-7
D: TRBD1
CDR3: CASSIGRGNYEQYF
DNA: TGTGCCAGTAGTATAGGCAGGGGGAACTACGAGCAGTACTTC

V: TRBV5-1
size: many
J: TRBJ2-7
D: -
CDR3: CASSFTIASSEQYF
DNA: TGCGCCAGCAGCTTTACTATAGCTAGCTCCGAGCAGTACTTC

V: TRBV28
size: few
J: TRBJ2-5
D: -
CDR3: CPKGGEETQYF
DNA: TGTCCAAAAGGGGGGGAAGAGACCCAGTACTTC

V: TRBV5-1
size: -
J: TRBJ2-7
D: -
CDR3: CASSLLVDSYEQYF
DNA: TGCGCCAGCAGCTTATTGGTCGACAGCTACGAGCAGTACTTC

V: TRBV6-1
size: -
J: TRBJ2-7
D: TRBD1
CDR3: CASSRGTGPYEQYF
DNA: TGTGCCAGCAGCCGGGGGACAGGGCCCTACGAGCAGTACTTC

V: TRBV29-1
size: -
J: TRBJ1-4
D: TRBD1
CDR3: CSVATGGVREKLFF
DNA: TGCAGCGTTGCCACAGGGGGCGTGCGTGAAAAACTGTTTTTT

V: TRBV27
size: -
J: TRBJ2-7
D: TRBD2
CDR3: CASRAGSRSSYEQYF
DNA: TGTGCCAGCCGAGCGGGGAGTCGGAGCTCCTACGAGCAGTACTTC

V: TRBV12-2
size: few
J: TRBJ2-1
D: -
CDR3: CASRTGTLRSYNEQFF
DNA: TGTGCAAGTCGCACCGGGACTCTCCGCTCCTACAATGAGCAGTTCTTC

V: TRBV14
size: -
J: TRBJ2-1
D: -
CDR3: CASSQDLGAGEQFF
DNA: TGTGCCAGCAGCCAAGATTTGGGGGCGGGGGAGCAGTTCTTC

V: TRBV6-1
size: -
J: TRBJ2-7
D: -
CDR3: CASSDVYEQYF
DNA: TGTGCCAGCAGTGACGTCTACGAGCAGTACTTC

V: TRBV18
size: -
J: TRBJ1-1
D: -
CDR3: CASSLTRDNTEAFF
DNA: TGTGCCAGCTCACTGACCAGGGATAACACTGAAGCTTTCTTT

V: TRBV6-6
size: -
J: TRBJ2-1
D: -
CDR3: CASSTRGNEQFF
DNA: TGTGCCAGCAGTACAAGGGGGAATGAGCAGTTCTTC

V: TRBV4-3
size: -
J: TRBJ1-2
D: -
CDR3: CASSQDLQKGAYGYTF
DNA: TGCGCCAGCAGCCAAGATTTACAGAAAGGCGCCTATGGCTACACCTTC

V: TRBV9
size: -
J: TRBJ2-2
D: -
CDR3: CASSVGLGGGELFF
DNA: TGTGCCAGCAGCGTAGGCCTAGGGGGCGGGGAGCTGTTTTTT

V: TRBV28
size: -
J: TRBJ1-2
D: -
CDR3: CASRSGASTVRGYTF
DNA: TGTGCCAGCAGGTCAGGGGCCTCGACGGTTCGAGGCTACACCTTC

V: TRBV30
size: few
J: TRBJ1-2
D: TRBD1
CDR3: CASAGTGLYGYTF
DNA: TGTGCCTCCGCCGGGACAGGGCTCTATGGCTACACCTTC